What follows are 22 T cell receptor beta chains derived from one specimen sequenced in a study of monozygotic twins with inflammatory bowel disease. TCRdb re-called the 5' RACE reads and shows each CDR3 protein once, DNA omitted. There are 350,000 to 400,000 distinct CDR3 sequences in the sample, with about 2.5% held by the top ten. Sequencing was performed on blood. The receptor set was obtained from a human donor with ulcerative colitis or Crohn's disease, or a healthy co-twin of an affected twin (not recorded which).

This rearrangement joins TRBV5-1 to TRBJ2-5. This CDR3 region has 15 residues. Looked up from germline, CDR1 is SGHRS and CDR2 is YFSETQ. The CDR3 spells CASSQTLFSQETQYF.

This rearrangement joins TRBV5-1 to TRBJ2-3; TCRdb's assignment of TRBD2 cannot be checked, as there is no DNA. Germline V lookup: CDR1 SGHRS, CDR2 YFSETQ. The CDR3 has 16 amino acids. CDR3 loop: CASSPGTTIGGDTQYF.

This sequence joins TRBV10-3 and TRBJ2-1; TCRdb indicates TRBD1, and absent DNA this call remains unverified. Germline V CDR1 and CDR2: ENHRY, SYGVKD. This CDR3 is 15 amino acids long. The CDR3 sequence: CAISLPVGARNEQFF.

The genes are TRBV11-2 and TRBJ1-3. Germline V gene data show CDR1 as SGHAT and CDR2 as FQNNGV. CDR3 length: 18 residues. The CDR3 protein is CASSPSSGGISSGNTIYF.

CDR3 sequence reads: CASSLQRGSSYNSPLHF. The J gene is TRBJ1-6, the V gene TRBV18. Germline CDR1 is KGHSH and CDR2 is LQKENI. This CDR3 has 17 residues.

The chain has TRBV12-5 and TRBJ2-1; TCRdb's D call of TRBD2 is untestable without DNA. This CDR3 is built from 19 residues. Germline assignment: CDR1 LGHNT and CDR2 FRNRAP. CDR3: CASAIISLGMVAGDNEQFF.

The chain's CDR3 is CASTGGRLYEQYF. This sequence joins TRBV6-5 and TRBJ2-7; the TCRdb D gene call, TRBD1, has no DNA to confirm it. There are 13 residues in the CDR3. The germline V gene encodes CDR1 MNHEY and CDR2 SVGAGI.

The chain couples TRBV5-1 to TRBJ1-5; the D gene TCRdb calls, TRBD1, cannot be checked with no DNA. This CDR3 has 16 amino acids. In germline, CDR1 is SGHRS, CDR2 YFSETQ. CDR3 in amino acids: CASSLAVGQNYQPQHF. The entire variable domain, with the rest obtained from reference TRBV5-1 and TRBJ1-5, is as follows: KAGVTQTPRYLIKTRGQQVTLSCSPISGHRSVSWYQQTPGQGLQFLFEYFSETQRNKGNFPGRFSGRQFSNSRSEMNVSTLELGDSALYLCASSLAVGQNYQPQHFGDGTRLSIL.

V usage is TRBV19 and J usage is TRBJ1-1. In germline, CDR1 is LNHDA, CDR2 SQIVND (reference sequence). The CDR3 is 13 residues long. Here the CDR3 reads CASSITSGTEAFF.

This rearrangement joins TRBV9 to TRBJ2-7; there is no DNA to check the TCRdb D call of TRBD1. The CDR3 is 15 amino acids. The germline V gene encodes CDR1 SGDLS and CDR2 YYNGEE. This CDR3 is CASSVGPGGEYEQYF.

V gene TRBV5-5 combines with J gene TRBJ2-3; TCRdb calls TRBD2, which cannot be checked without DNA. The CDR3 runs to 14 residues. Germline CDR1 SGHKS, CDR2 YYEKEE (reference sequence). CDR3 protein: CASSLLVGRDTQYF.

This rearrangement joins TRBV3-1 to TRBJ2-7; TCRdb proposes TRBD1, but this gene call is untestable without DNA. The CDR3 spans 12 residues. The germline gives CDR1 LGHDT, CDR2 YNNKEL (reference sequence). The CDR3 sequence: CASSPLQGEQYF.

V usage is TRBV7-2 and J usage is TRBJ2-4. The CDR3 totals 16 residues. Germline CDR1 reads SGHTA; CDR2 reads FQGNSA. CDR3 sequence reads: CASSSQVGLAKNIQYF.

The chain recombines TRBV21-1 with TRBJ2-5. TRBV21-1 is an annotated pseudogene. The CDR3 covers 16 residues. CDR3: CASSKPRRGCQETQYF.

The CDR3 protein is CASSRGRSYNEQFF. The chain recombines TRBV5-1 with TRBJ2-1; no DNA is available, so the TRBD1 call from TCRdb remains unchecked. Germline lookup yields CDR1 SGHRS and CDR2 YFSETQ. The CDR3 sequence is 14 residues long.

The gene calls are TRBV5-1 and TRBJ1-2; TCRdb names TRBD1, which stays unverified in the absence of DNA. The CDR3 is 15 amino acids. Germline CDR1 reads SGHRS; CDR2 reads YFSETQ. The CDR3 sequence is CASRQEDRGFVDYTF.

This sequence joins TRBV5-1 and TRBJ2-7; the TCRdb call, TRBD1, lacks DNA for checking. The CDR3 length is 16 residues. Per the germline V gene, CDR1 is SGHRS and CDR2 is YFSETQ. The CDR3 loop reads CASSLVRQGRFYEQYF.

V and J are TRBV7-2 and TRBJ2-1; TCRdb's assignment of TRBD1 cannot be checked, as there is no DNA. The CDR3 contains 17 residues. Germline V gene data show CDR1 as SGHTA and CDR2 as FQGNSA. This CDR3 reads CASSLHGQGTPYNEQFF.

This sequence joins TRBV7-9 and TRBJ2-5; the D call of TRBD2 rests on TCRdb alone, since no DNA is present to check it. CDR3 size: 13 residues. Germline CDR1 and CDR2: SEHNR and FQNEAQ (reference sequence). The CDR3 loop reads CASTLLSGETQYF.

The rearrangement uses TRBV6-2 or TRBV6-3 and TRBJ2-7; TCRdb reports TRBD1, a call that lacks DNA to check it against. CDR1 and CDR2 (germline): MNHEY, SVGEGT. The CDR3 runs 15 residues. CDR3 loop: CASSSRTGGLDEQYF.

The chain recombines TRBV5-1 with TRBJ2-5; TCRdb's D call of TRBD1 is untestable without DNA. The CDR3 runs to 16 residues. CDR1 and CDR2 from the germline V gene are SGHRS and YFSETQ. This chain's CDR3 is CASSLDNRAYQETQYF.

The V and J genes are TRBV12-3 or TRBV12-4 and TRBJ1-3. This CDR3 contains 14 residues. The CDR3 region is CASRLKNTGNTIYF.